Here is one TCR beta chain with its context. Germline lookup yields CDR1 DFQATT and CDR2 SNEGSKA (reference sequence). V was pared by 1 base and J by 7 bases, with 8 bases between. This CDR3 is built from 11 residues. Method: immunoSEQ multiplex PCR; TCRdb's copy keeps in-frame clones and lacks some. The sample records about 150,000 clones, about nine tenths being singletons. The data were taken from a study of T cell responses to AZD1222 COVID-19 vaccine. The sample here was peripheral blood, taken on day 0 of AZD1222 vaccination. The chain joins TRBV20-1 to TRBJ2-7; D gene uncertain. The receptor's source is an adult in good health. CDR3 sequence: CSARVVSEQYF. The CDR3 DNA is TGCAGTGCTAGAGTTGTTTCTGAGCAGTACTTC.